These 21 T cell receptor beta chains were all obtained from the same sample, sequenced in a study of CXCR3-negative and CXCR3-positive naive CD8 T cells. UMI labels and 5' RACE were used to prepare the TRB cDNA libraries. TCRdb re-analyzed the 5' RACE reads; it lists each CDR3 protein once, without DNA. The sample's table shows tens of thousands of distinct CDR3 sequences. Antigens of these TCRs are unknown. Overall study findings and caveats: Comparison of naive cells showed more hydrophobic TRB CDR3s in CXCR3-positive than in CXCR3-negative naive cells.

The sequenced sample consisted of naive CXCR3+ CD8+ T cells from blood. Subset described: CD45RO-CCR7+CD27+CD95- naive CD8+ T cells expressing CXCR3 (TNR3+). Source of these receptors: a human donor in good health. Some clones in this sample may be carry-over from other donors' samples.

V gene TRBV4-1 combines with J gene TRBJ2-7; with no DNA, the TCRdb D assignment of TRBD2 cannot be verified. This CDR3 is built from 14 residues. Germline CDR1 and CDR2: MGHRA and YSYEKL. The CDR3: CASSQTTFGYEQYF.

This rearrangement joins TRBV7-6 to TRBJ2-1; TCRdb picks TRBD1, but there is no DNA to check that call. Germline V gene sequence: CDR1 SGHVS, CDR2 FNYEAQ. CDR3 length: 15 amino acids. The CDR3 spells CASSLEGGTYNEQFF.

This chain joins TRBV29-1 and TRBJ1-2; absent DNA, TCRdb's TRBD1 call cannot be checked. The CDR3 totals 11 residues. The germline V gene has CDR1 SQVTM and CDR2 ANQGSEA. This CDR3 reads CSVPQGDGYTF.

The rearrangement links TRBV7-6 to TRBJ2-5; TCRdb's D gene call, TRBD2, goes unchecked for lack of DNA. Germline V gene lookup returns CDR1 SGHVS and CDR2 FNYEAQ. The CDR3 has 17 residues. The CDR3: CASSLLAGRVKEETQYF.

The chain couples TRBV28 to TRBJ1-2; TCRdb gives TRBD1 as the D gene, but with no DNA this cannot be confirmed. The CDR3 is made up of 15 amino acids. The germline V gene has CDR1 MDHEN and CDR2 SYDVKM. CDR3 in amino acids: CASSLWAGLDYGYTF.

The chain links TRBV10-3 to TRBJ2-1; TCRdb's assignment of TRBD2 cannot be checked, as there is no DNA. Per germline, CDR1 ENHRY and CDR2 SYGVKD. This CDR3 is built from 16 residues. The CDR3 spells CAISVVSGSTYNEQFF.

The chain combines TRBV7-7 with TRBJ2-1; the TRBD2 assignment by TCRdb is unverifiable without DNA. Germline CDR1 reads SSHAT; CDR2 reads FNYEAQ (reference sequence). The CDR3 has 15 amino acids. CDR3 in amino acids: CASSDGDLLYNEQFF.

This chain joins TRBV10-1 and TRBJ1-1. The CDR3 runs 14 residues. Germline V gene lookup returns CDR1 WNHNN and CDR2 SYGVQD (reference sequence). The CDR3 sequence: CASSDGLWNTEAFF.

The chain is built from TRBV20-1 and TRBJ2-1; TCRdb returns TRBD1, unconfirmable since there is no DNA. Germline V CDR1 and CDR2: DFQATT, SNEGSKA (reference sequence). This CDR3 contains 13 residues. This CDR3 is CSARVKGYNEQFF.

This chain's CDR3 is CASSPSGTNTDTQYF. The V gene is TRBV6-6, the J gene TRBJ2-3; TCRdb picks TRBD1, but there is no DNA to check that call. Germline V lookup: CDR1 MNHNY, CDR2 SVGAGI (reference sequence). CDR3 size: 15 residues.

The chain is built from TRBV28 and TRBJ2-1; TCRdb lists TRBD2, though no DNA is available to test this call. The CDR3 covers 15 residues. Germline CDR1 and CDR2: MDHEN and SYDVKM. This CDR3 is CASSFVKREYNEQFF.

The rearrangement links TRBV20-1 to TRBJ2-7; the D call of TRBD1 rests on TCRdb alone, since no DNA is present to check it. Germline lookup yields CDR1 DFQATT and CDR2 SNEGSKA (reference sequence). This CDR3 region has 15 residues. CDR3: CSASLPDREAYEQYF.

The chain recombines TRBV14 with TRBJ1-2; checking the TCRdb D call of TRBD1 is not possible without DNA. The CDR3 is 16 residues long. Germline V gene lookup returns CDR1 SGHDN and CDR2 FVKESK. The CDR3 loop is CASSQDEGQDFYGYTF. The full variable domain, rest sourced from reference TRBV14 and TRBJ1-2, is EAGVTQFPSHSVIEKGQTVTLRCDPISGHDNLYWYRRVMGKEIKFLLHFVKESKQDESGMPNNRFLAERTGGTYSTLKVQPAELEDSGVYFCASSQDEGQDFYGYTFGSGTRLTVV.

This chain links TRBV12-3 or TRBV12-4 with TRBJ2-5; with no DNA, the TCRdb D assignment of TRBD1 cannot be verified. This CDR3 has 14 residues. CDR3 residues: CASSWQGAQETQYF.

The chain is built from TRBV11-3 and TRBJ2-1. CDR1 and CDR2 from the germline V gene are SGHNT and YENEEA. This CDR3 has 14 residues. CDR3 amino acids: CASSLEPTGREQFF.

The V gene is TRBV20-1, the J gene TRBJ1-1. Germline values: CDR1 DFQATT, CDR2 SNEGSKA (reference sequence). The CDR3 contains 13 residues. The CDR3: CSARVDEVFWAFF.

The rearrangement uses TRBV2 and TRBJ2-3; the TCRdb D gene call, TRBD1, has no DNA to confirm it. The germline CDR1 and CDR2 sequences are SNHLY and FYNNEI. The length of the CDR3 is 15 residues. This chain's CDR3 is CASSSTAVSTDTQYF.

The chain recombines TRBV20-1 with TRBJ2-4. The CDR3 totals 16 residues. Germline CDR1 is DFQATT and CDR2 is SNEGSKA (reference sequence). CDR3 region: CSARDFLEQAKNIQYF.

The rearrangement links TRBV7-9 to TRBJ2-7. CDR3 size: 14 residues. In germline, CDR1 is SEHNR, CDR2 FQNEAQ (reference sequence). The CDR3 protein is CASSSAGGAYEQYF.

The chain links TRBV20-1 to TRBJ2-7; the D call from TCRdb, TRBD1, cannot be confirmed without DNA. Germline CDR1 DFQATT, CDR2 SNEGSKA (reference sequence). The CDR3 has 13 amino acids. CDR3 region: CSARVRADYEQYF.

The chain uses TRBV4-1 and TRBJ2-5; no DNA is available, so the TRBD2 call from TCRdb remains unchecked. CDR3 length equals 15 residues. Germline loops: CDR1 MGHRA, CDR2 YSYEKL. The CDR3 spells CASSQTSGNFETQYF.